The 27 T cell receptor beta chains presented below share a single source sample, sequenced in a study of read filtering for tumor transcriptome and immune sequencing. Molecular barcoded adaptors covering alpha/delta and beta/gamma chains were used on approximately 440 ng RNA. TCRdb re-called the reads through MiXCR, storing one row per CDR3 protein. The table has 30,000 to 40,000 distinct CDR3 sequences, approximately 10% seen once. Source material: a population of CD138-negative cells sorted from bone marrow. These receptors all come from a donor at least 40 years old with multiple myeloma.

As regards this clonotype: A read error is likely here: a far larger clone is one base away. The CDR3 here is CASRASPEERFF. The CDR3 nucleotides read TGTGCCAGCAGAGCGAGCCCTGAGGAGCGGTTCTTC. This chain links TRBV7-2 with TRBJ2-1; D uncertain. The CDR3 has 12 residues. Germline CDR1 SGHTA, CDR2 FQGNSA. Using reference TRBV7-2 and TRBJ2-1 for the parts outside the CDR3, the full variable domain is GAGVSQSPSNKVTEKGKDVELRCDPISGHTALYWYRQSLGQGLEFLIYFQGNSAPDKSGLPSDRFSAERTGGSVSTLTIQRTQQEDSAVYLCASRASPEERFFGPGTRLTVL.

This clonotype was seen repeatedly, ten times or more. The J gene is TRBJ2-5, the V gene TRBV30, with 7 bases lining up with TRBD2. Losses at the gene ends were 3 bases for V and 4 bases for J; bases not matched to a gene: 5. The CDR3 has 13 residues. Germline values: CDR1 GTSNPN, CDR2 SVGIG (reference sequence). The CDR3 coding sequence is TGTGCCTGGAGATCGCCGGGAGGAGAGACCCAGTACTTC. Protein sequence: CAWRSPGGETQYF.

This clonotype was seen ten or more times. V usage is TRBV29-1 and J usage is TRBJ1-1; the D is unclear. The germline V gene encodes CDR1 SQVTM and CDR2 ANQGSEA. The CDR3 consists of 11 residues. Trimming removed 3 bases from V and 1 base from J, with 3 bases in between. CDR3 sequence (DNA): TGCAGCGTTGACAGGAACACTGAAGCTTTCTTT. Translating gives CSVDRNTEAFF.

This clonotype was seen a single time. A read error may explain this, as a much larger clone is one base away. The rearrangement uses TRBV5-1 and TRBJ2-3; D perhaps matches TRBD1 (5 bases). Germline V gene lookup returns CDR1 SGHRS and CDR2 YFSETQ. The CDR3 has 14 amino acids. This chain's CDR3 is CASTRQPFTDTRYF. CDR3 coding DNA: TGCGCCAGCACCCGACAGCCCTTCACAGATACGCGGTATTTT.

This clonotype was recorded many times. The rearrangement uses TRBV4-2 and TRBJ1-1; 7 positions match TRBD1. The CDR3 covers 15 residues. The V segment lost 4 bases and the J segment 1 base; nucleotides outside the gene matches: 6. Germline V gene lookup returns CDR1 LGHNA and CDR2 YNFKEQ. CDR3 region: CASSLPTGRNTEAFF. CDR3 in DNA: TGTGCCAGCAGCCTCCCGACAGGGAGGAACACTGAAGCTTTCTTT.

This clonotype has just a few counts. This could be a read error, since a much larger clone is one nucleotide away. Since no conserved phenylalanine or tryptophan closes the CDR3, a read error is the likely cause. The chain uses TRBV10-3 and TRBJ1-2; 7 bases match TRBD1. After removal of 7 bases from V and 0 bases from J, the junction contained 8 bases not matched to a gene. This CDR3 contains 15 residues. From germline, CDR1 is ENHRY and CDR2 SYGVKD. The CDR3 bases are TGTGCCATCACCGGGAACAGGGGAACTAACTATGGCTACACCCTC. As protein: CAITGNRGTNYGYTL.

This clonotype appeared many times. The rearrangement links TRBV11-2 to TRBJ2-1, with 11 nucleotides matching TRBD2. Germline CDR1 is SGHAT and CDR2 is FQNNGV. Trimming removed 3 bases from V and 3 bases from J; junction bases left unmatched: 1. The CDR3 has 15 residues. The CDR3 here is CASSFGTSGYNEQFF. The DNA for the CDR3 is TGTGCCAGCAGCTTCGGGACTAGCGGCTACAATGAGCAGTTCTTC.

V usage is TRBV20-1 and J usage is TRBJ1-1; D is possibly TRBD1 (6 bases). Germline loops: CDR1 DFQATT, CDR2 SNEGSKA (reference sequence). The CDR3 is 13 amino acids. V was pared by 2 bases and J by 14 bases, with 21 bases between. CDR3 coding DNA: TGCAGTGCTAGAAAAGGGGGTATCACTGTAGCCTTCTTT. The encoded protein is CSARKGGITVAFF.

This clonotype was counted ten times or more. V usage is TRBV28 and J usage is TRBJ2-3; D might be TRBD1 or TRBD2, each matching 5 bases. Germline V gene sequence: CDR1 MDHEN, CDR2 SYDVKM. The CDR3 spans 12 residues. Trimming took off 6 bases at V and 6 bases at J, with 10 bases between the two ends. The CDR3 coding sequence is TGTGCCAGCAGCCTGGGACGCGATACGCAGTATTTT. This encodes CASSLGRDTQYF. The full variable domain, its missing parts supplied by reference TRBV28 and TRBJ2-3, is DVKVTQSSRYLVKRTGEKVFLECVQDMDHENMFWYRQDPGLGLRLIYFSYDVKMKEKGDIPEGYSVSREKKERFSLILESASTNQTSMYLCASSLGRDTQYFGPGTRLTVL.

This clonotype was counted a few times. The chain recombines TRBV6-6 with TRBJ2-2; 10 bases match TRBD1. Germline-derived CDR1 and CDR2 are MNHNY and SVGAGI (reference sequence). The J segment lost 4 bases and the V segment lost 5 bases, leaving 4 bases of the junction unmatched. CDR3 length: 15 residues. The CDR3 here is CASSPTGGGTGELFF. CDR3 in DNA: TGTGCCAGCAGTCCGACAGGGGGCGGCACCGGGGAGCTGTTTTTT.

This clonotype was seen many times. V gene TRBV12-3 or TRBV12-4 combines with J gene TRBJ2-2, with TRBD2 matching 8 bases. V lost 1 base, J lost 7 bases, and 5 bases stayed unmatched. This CDR3 comprises 15 residues. The CDR3 protein is CASSLERGISGELFF. In nucleotides, the CDR3 is TGTGCCAGCAGTTTAGAGCGGGGGATAAGCGGGGAGCTGTTTTTT.

In its sample, this clonotype was seen many times. This chain links TRBV10-3 with TRBJ1-6, with TRBD1 matching 11 bases. This CDR3 is 17 amino acids long. Germline V gives CDR1 ENHRY, CDR2 SYGVKD. The junction had 7 bases not matched to a gene; V was cut back by 0 bases and J by 9 bases. CDR3 DNA: TGTGCCATCAGTGAGTCGACTCCGGGACAGGGGGGTTCACCCCTCCACTTT. Protein: CAISESTPGQGGSPLHF.

Many counts were recorded for this clonotype. The chain carries TRBV20-1 and TRBJ1-1, with D hard to call. Trimming removed 1 base at V and 6 bases at J, with 9 bases between. Per germline, CDR1 DFQATT and CDR2 SNEGSKA (reference sequence). CDR3 length: 12 residues. DNA of the CDR3: TGCAGTGCTAGAGCTCGGTGGGCTGAAGCTTTCTTT. This gives the protein CSARARWAEAFF.

The table lists this clonotype with many counts. The chain links TRBV6-5 to TRBJ2-1, with D perhaps TRBD2 (7 bases). Germline V gene sequence: CDR1 MNHEY, CDR2 SVGAGI. V was cut by 7 bases and J by 3 bases, with 22 bases left in between. The CDR3 has 17 amino acids. The CDR3 bases are TGTGCCAGCAAGCGAGAGGGAGGGGGGGCAGGCTACAATGAGCAGTTCTTC. It translates to CASKREGGGAGYNEQFF.

About this clonotype: A much larger clone differs by one base, so this may be a read error. The V gene is TRBV7-3, the J gene TRBJ2-3; D may be TRBD1 or TRBD2 (5 bases each). V was clipped by 2 bases and J by 6 bases, with 15 bases between them. The germline gives CDR1 SGHTA, CDR2 FQGTGA. This CDR3 region has 15 residues. Here the CDR3 reads CASSLAWGSGDTQYF. CDR3 bases: TGTGCCAGCAGCTTAGCCTGGGGGAGCGGCGATACGCAGTATTTT. Variable domain in full (rest from reference TRBV7-3 and TRBJ2-3): GAGVSQTPSNKVTEKGKYVELRCDPISGHTALYWYRQSLGQGPEFLIYFQGTGAADDSGLPNDRFFAVRPEGSVSTLKIQRTERGDSAVYLCASSLAWGSGDTQYFGPGTRLTVL.

This clonotype was recorded at least ten times. The gene calls are TRBV20-1 and TRBJ1-5, with D unclear. V lost 5 bases and J 2 bases, leaving 16 bases between the germline ends. The CDR3 runs 15 residues. Germline assignment: CDR1 DFQATT and CDR2 SNEGSKA (reference sequence). DNA of the CDR3: TGCAGTGCTTCCCTCCCCGGGCCCGGCAATCAGCCCCAGCATTTT. Translating it yields CSASLPGPGNQPQHF.

The chain links TRBV25-1 to TRBJ1-4; D uncertain. CDR1 MGHDK and CDR2 SYGVNS come from the germline V gene. This CDR3 contains 12 residues. Trimming left V 5 bases short and J 4 bases short, with 5 bases between. The CDR3 nucleotides read TGTGCCAGCAGTCCCGGTAATGAAAAACTGTTTTTT. Protein product: CASSPGNEKLFF.

In this sample, this clonotype turned up a few times. The rearrangement uses TRBV19 and TRBJ2-7; no reliable D call. V was shortened by 3 bases and J by 1 base, with 10 bases between the two germline ends. CDR1 and CDR2 from the germline V gene are LNHDA and SQIVND (reference sequence). This CDR3 is 14 amino acids long. The CDR3 spells CASSITARSYEQYF. The CDR3 region has the DNA TGTGCCAGTAGTATTACCGCCAGATCCTACGAGCAGTACTTC.

This clonotype was detected ten times or more. The V gene is TRBV20-1, the J gene TRBJ2-3, with D unclear. V shed 7 bases and J shed 5 bases, with 10 bases lying between them. This CDR3 is 11 amino acids long. Germline V gives CDR1 DFQATT, CDR2 SNEGSKA (reference sequence). CDR3 sequence reads: CSEYRRDTQYF. CDR3 coding DNA: TGCAGTGAGTACCGCCGAGATACGCAGTATTTT.

This clonotype was seen a few times. This chain links TRBV3-1 with TRBJ1-6; D not certain. Per the germline V gene, CDR1 is LGHDT and CDR2 is YNNKEL (reference sequence). The CDR3 spans 13 residues. Trimming cost V 2 bases and J 8 bases, with 7 bases left between them. In nucleotides, the CDR3 is TGTGCCAGCAGCCAACAGAGTCATTCACCCCTCCACTTT. Translated: CASSQQSHSPLHF.

This clonotype was counted at least ten times. Here the CDR3 DNA reads TGTGCCAGCAGCGTCAACGGACTAGCGGGGGGGCCTACAGATACGCAGTATTTT. Translated: CASSVNGLAGGPTDTQYF. V usage is TRBV7-8 and J usage is TRBJ2-3; 15 nucleotides line up with TRBD2. Germline assignment: CDR1 SGHVS and CDR2 FQNEAQ. The CDR3 contains 18 residues. Trimming took 5 bases from V and 3 from J; bases not matched to a gene: 9. The variable domain in full, completed from reference TRBV7-8 and TRBJ2-3, reads GAGVSQSPRYKVAKRGQDVALRCDPISGHVSLFWYQQALGQGPEFLTYFQNEAQLDKSGLPSDRFFAERPEGSVSTLKIQRTQQEDSAVYLCASSVNGLAGGPTDTQYFGPGTRLTVL.

This clonotype came up many times. The DNA for the CDR3 is TGCAGTGCCCCGAATCACGGGATAACCTACGAGCAGTACTTC. Its protein is CSAPNHGITYEQYF. The chain joins TRBV20-1 to TRBJ2-7; maybe TRBD2 (5 bases). The CDR3 covers 14 residues. The V end lost 6 bases, the J end lost 2 bases, and 17 bases lay between the germline ends. Per the germline V gene, CDR1 is DFQATT and CDR2 is SNEGSKA (reference sequence).

This clonotype was found many times. The chain is built from TRBV5-1 and TRBJ2-1, with TRBD1 matching 8 bases. Germline loops: CDR1 SGHRS, CDR2 YFSETQ. This CDR3 spans 15 amino acids. After removal of 4 bases from V and 0 bases from J, the junction contained 3 bases not matched to a gene. The CDR3 loop is CASSAGQGSYNEQFF. The CDR3 DNA sequence: TGCGCCAGCAGCGCCGGACAGGGCTCCTACAATGAGCAGTTCTTC.

This clonotype was detected many times. V usage is TRBV29-1 and J usage is TRBJ1-1; no firm D call. The CDR3 is 9 residues long. CDR1 SQVTM and CDR2 ANQGSEA come from the germline V gene. Deletions cut 6 bases from V and 3 bases from J, with 2 bases between. The DNA for the CDR3 is TGCAGCGTAGACACTGAAGCTTTCTTT. Protein sequence: CSVDTEAFF.

There are many counts of this clonotype. The chain has TRBV7-2 and TRBJ2-3; D possibly corresponds to TRBD2 (5 bases). The V end was cut by 2 bases, the J end by 5 bases, with 14 bases between. CDR3 length: 15 amino acids. Germline V CDR1 and CDR2: SGHTA, FQGNSA. This CDR3 is CASSLFVGVGDTQYF. CDR3 nucleotides: TGTGCCAGCAGCTTATTCGTGGGAGTCGGAGATACGCAGTATTTT.

This clonotype was detected ten times or more. This chain links TRBV29-1 with TRBJ1-1; D perhaps matches TRBD1 (5 bases). V was clipped by 1 base and J by 0 bases, with 12 bases between them. This CDR3 spans 15 amino acids. CDR1 and CDR2 from the germline V gene are SQVTM and ANQGSEA. The CDR3, as DNA: TGCAGCGTTGAAGCCGCTGGGGCAATGAACACTGAAGCTTTCTTT. The encoded protein is CSVEAAGAMNTEAFF.

This clonotype occurred many times. The CDR3 nucleotides read TGCAGTGCTAGAGATCAAGGACAGGGGTCTTACGAGCAGTACTTC. It yields the protein CSARDQGQGSYEQYF. V usage is TRBV20-1 and J usage is TRBJ2-7, with 9 nucleotides matching TRBD1. This CDR3 has 15 residues. Per the germline V gene, CDR1 is DFQATT and CDR2 is SNEGSKA (reference sequence). Unmatched junction bases numbered 7, after V lost 0 bases and J lost 4 bases.